The rows below give T cell receptor beta chains drawn from one sample of a study of identical twins. Each CDR3 protein is one row after TCRdb ran MiXCR on the 5' RACE reads. The table has approximately 890,000 distinct CDR3 sequences, over 9% seen once. These data also formed part of another study, on yellow fever vaccine responses in identical twins.

The material sequenced was PBMCs. The source is a young woman in good health. The CDR3 runs from the conserved cysteine through the conserved F or W. The D gene is left open where the match is weak.

>TRBV24-1|TRBJ2-2|TRBD1
CATSVPVGTGGAGELFF
>TRBV7-9|TRBJ1-5|NA
CASSRFTGRHQPQHF
>TRBV7-8|TRBJ2-3|TRBD2
CASSLVAGGGDTQYF
>TRBV20-1|TRBJ2-7|NA
CSARNPPGFEQYF
>TRBV20-1|TRBJ2-1|NA
CSARDGGSNYNEQFF
>TRBV10-3|TRBJ2-2|TRBD1
CAIRPGQDTGELFF
>TRBV12-3/TRBV12-4|TRBJ2-1|NA
CASSPDGRGGFF
>TRBV2|TRBJ2-7|TRBD1
CASSEAGTGGYEQYF
>TRBV20-1|TRBJ2-1|NA
CSASPGTITPSYNEQFF
>TRBV28|TRBJ1-1|NA
CASSYRINTEAFF
>TRBV19|TRBJ2-1|TRBD2
CASSIRVSGVSDNEQFF
>TRBV27|TRBJ1-5|NA
CASREGQSNQPQHF
>TRBV19|TRBJ2-7|TRBD1
CASSIGQGVSYEQYF
>TRBV4-1|TRBJ2-7|NA
CASSQDPLQRDEQYF
>TRBV7-6|TRBJ2-1|TRBD2
CASSLALAGVHEQFF
>TRBV11-2|TRBJ1-1|NA
CASSSGEGLSAFF
>TRBV2|TRBJ1-1|NA
CASSEIRYTEAFF
>TRBV2|TRBJ2-1|NA
CASSEFPYNEQFF
>TRBV15|TRBJ2-1|TRBD2
CATSRNPGLADYNEQFF
>TRBV20-1|TRBJ1-2|NA
CSASTGANYGYTF
>TRBV24-1|TRBJ2-1|TRBD2
CATSDFGLAGVNEQFF
>TRBV27|TRBJ1-2|NA
CASSMGRYGGYTF
>TRBV5-1|TRBJ2-2|TRBD1
CASSYGTGWTGELFF
>TRBV5-1|TRBJ2-3|TRBD2
CASSRIAGGPADSQYF
>TRBV12-3/TRBV12-4|TRBJ2-5|NA
CASSPPKGTQYF